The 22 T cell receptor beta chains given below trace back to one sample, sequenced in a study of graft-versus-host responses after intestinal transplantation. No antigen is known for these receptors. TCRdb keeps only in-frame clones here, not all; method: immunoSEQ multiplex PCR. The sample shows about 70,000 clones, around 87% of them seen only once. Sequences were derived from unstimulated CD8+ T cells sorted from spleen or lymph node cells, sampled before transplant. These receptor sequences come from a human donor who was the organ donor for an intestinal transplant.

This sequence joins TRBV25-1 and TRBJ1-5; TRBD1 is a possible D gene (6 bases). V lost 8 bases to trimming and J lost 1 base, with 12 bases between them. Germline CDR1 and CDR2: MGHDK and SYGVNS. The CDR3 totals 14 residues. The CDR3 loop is CASAPGTSNQPQHF. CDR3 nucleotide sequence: TGTGCCAGCGCACCCGGGACAAGCAATCAGCCCCAGCATTTT.

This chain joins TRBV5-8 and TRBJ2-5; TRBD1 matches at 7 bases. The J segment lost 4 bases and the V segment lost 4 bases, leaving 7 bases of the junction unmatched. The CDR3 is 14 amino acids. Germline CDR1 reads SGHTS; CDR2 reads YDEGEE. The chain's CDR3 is CASSMTGLGETQYF. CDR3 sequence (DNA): TGTGCCAGCAGCATGACAGGGTTGGGAGAGACCCAGTACTTC.

The CDR3 protein is CASSLREPYEQYV. In DNA, the CDR3 is TGTGCCAGCAGTTTGAGGGAGCCCTACGAGCAGTACGTC. The chain links TRBV6-6 to TRBJ2-7; a possible D gene is TRBD2 (5 bases). CDR3 length: 13 amino acids. Germline V lookup: CDR1 MNHNY, CDR2 SVGAGI (reference sequence). The ends were cut back, 4 bases at V and 2 bases at J, with 9 bases in the middle.

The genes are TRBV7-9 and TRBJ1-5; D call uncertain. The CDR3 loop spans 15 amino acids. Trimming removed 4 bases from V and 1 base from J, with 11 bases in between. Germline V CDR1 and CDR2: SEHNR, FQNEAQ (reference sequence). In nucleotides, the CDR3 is TGTGCCAGCAGCTCGTCGGCGGGGAGCAATCAGCCCCAGCATTTT. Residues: CASSSSAGSNQPQHF.

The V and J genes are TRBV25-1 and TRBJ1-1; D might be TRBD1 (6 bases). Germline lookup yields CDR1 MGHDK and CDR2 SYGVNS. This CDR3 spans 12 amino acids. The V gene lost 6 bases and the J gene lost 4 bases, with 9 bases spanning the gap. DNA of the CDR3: TGTGCCAGCAGACAGGGTATCACTGAAGCTTTCTTT. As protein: CASRQGITEAFF.

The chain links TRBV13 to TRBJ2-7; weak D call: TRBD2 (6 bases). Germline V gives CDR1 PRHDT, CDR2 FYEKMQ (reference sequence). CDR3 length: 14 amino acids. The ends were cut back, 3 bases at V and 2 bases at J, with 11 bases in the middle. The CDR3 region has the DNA TGTGCCAGCAGCTTGGGGGGTAGGCCCTACGAGCAGTACGTC. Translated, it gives CASSLGGRPYEQYV.

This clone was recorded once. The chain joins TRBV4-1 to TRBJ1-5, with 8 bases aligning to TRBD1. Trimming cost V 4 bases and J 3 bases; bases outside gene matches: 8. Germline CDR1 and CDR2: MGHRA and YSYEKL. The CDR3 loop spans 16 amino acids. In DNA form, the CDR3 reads TGCGCCAGCAGCCCTCGGGCAGGGGGCATCAATCAGCCCCAGCATTTT. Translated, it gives CASSPRAGGINQPQHF.

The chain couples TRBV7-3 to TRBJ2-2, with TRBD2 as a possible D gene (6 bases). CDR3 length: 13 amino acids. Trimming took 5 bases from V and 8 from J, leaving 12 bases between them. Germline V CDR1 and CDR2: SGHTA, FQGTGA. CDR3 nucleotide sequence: TGTGCCAGCAGCGAAACTAGCCCGGGGGAGCTGTTTTTT. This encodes CASSETSPGELFF.

This CDR3 is CAISRDGRRGGYTF. CDR3 DNA: TGTGCCATCAGCCGGGACGGCCGGCGGGGTGGCTACACCTTC. The rearrangement joins TRBV10-3 to TRBJ1-2; perhaps TRBD1 as D (5 bases). V was shortened by 6 bases and J by 7 bases, with 18 bases between the two germline ends. The CDR3 is 14 amino acids. Germline V gene data show CDR1 as ENHRY and CDR2 as SYGVKD.

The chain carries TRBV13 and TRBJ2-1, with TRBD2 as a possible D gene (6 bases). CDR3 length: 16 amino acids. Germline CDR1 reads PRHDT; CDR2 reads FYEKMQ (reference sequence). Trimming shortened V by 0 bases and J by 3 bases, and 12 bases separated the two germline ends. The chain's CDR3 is CASSLGQGGVYNEQFF. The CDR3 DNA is TGTGCCAGCAGCTTAGGTCAGGGAGGTGTCTACAATGAGCAGTTCTTC.

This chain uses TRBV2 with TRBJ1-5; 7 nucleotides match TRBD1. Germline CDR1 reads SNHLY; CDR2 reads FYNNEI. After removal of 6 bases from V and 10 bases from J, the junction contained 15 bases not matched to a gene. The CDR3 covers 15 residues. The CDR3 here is CASRGTGDKGEPQHF. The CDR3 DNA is TGTGCCAGCAGAGGCACAGGGGATAAGGGGGAACCCCAGCATTTT.

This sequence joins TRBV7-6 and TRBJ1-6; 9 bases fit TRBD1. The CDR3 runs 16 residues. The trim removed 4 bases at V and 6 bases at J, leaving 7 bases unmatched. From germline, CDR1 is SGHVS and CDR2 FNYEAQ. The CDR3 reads CASSSHTGGANSPLHF. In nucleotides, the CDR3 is TGTGCCAGCAGCTCCCATACAGGGGGCGCTAATTCACCCCTCCACTTT.

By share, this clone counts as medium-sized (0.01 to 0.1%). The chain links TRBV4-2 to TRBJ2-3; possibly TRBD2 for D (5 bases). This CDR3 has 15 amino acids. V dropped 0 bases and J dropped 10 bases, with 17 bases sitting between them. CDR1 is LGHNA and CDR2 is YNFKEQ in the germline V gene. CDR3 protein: CASSQDHLAPKAQYF. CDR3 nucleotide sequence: TGTGCCAGCAGCCAAGATCACCTAGCACCCAAGGCGCAGTATTTT.

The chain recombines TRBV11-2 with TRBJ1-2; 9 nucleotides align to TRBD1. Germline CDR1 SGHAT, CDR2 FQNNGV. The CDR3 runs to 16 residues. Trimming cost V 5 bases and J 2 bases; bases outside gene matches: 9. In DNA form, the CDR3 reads TGTGCCAGCAGCCCTACAGGGGGCGCCGTAAACTATGGCTACACCTTC. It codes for CASSPTGGAVNYGYTF.

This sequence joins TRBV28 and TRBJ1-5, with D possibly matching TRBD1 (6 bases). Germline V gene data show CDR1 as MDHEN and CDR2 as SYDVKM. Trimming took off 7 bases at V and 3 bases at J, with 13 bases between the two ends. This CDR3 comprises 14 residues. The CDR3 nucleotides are TGTGCCAGCACTATTACAGGGTTCAATCAGCCCCAGCATTTT. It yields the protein CASTITGFNQPQHF.

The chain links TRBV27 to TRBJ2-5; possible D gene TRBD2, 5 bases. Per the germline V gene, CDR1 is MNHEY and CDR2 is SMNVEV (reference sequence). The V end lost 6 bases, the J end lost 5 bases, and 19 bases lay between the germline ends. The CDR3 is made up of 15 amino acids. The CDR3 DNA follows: TGTGCCAGCAGGGTTAGCGTCCCTTCGGGGGAGACCCAGTACTTC. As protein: CASRVSVPSGETQYF.

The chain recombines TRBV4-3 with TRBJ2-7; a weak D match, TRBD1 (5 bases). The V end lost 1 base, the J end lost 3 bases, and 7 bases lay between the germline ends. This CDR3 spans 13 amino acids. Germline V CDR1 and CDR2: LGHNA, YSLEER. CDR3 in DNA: TGCGCCAGCAGCCAAGGACAGCTCTACGAGCAGTACGTC. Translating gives CASSQGQLYEQYV.

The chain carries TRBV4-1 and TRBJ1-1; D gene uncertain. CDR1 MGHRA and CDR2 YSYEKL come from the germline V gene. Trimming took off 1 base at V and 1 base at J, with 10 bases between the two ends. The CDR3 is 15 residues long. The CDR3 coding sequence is TGCGCCAGCAGCCAAGCGGAACAGTGGAACACTGAAGCTTTCTTT. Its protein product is CASSQAEQWNTEAFF.

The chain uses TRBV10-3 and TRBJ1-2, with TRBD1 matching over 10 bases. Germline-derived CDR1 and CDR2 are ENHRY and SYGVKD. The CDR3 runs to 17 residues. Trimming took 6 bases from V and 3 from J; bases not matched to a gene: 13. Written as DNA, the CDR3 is TGTGCCATCAGGGATAACCCGGGACAGGGGTTTTACTATGGCTACACCTTC. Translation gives CAIRDNPGQGFYYGYTF.

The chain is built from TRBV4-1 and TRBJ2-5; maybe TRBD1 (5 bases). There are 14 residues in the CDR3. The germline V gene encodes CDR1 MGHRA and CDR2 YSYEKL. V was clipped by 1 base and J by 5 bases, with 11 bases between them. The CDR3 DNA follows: TGCGCCAGCAGCCAAGTACCAGGGTCGGAGACCCAGTACTTC. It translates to CASSQVPGSETQYF.

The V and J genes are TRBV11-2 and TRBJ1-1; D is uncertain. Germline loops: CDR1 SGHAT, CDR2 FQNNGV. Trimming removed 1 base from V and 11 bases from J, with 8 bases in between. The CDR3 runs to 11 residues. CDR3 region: CASSLVYVAFF. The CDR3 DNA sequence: TGTGCCAGCAGCTTAGTGTATGTGGCTTTCTTT. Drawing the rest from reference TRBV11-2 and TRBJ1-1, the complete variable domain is EAGVAQSPRYKIIEKRQSVAFWCNPISGHATLYWYQQILGQGPKLLIQFQNNGVVDDSQLPKDRFSAERLKGVDSTLKIQPAKLEDSAVYLCASSLVYVAFFGQGTRLTVV.

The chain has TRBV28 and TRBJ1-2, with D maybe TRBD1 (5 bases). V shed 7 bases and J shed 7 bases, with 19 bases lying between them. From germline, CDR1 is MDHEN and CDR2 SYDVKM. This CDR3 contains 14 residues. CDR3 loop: CASTLGQTELGYTF. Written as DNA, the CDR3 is TGTGCCAGCACCCTAGGTCAGACAGAACTTGGCTACACCTTC.